This T cell receptor (beta chain) was obtained from a study of cytomegalovirus exposure and HLA in healthy donors. Study-wide findings and caveats: For most TCR sequences rarity was the rule, although some public TCRs occurred in many donors. Analyzed later, association rates of TCRs varied across HLA loci, with DRB1 most and HLA-C fewest. Some TCR beta chains (164 of them) were listed as cytomegalovirus-associated.

In germline, CDR1 is SQVTM, CDR2 ANQGSEA. Unmatched junction bases numbered 2, after V lost 7 bases and J lost 4 bases. This CDR3 has 13 residues. Amplification used 60 Vbeta primers and 13 Jbeta primers. Produced via immunoSEQ multiplex PCR; TCRdb's table is partial and in-frame only. Here the sample spans 150,000 to 200,000 clones, over 75% being singletons. To note about this clone: Its antigen is currently unknown.

The sequence was collected from a girl less than two years old in good health and CMV-seronegative. The rearrangement joins TRBV29-1 to TRBJ2-3; 13 bases agree with TRBD2. Material for sequencing was PBMCs. Here the CDR3 DNA reads TGCAGCGGACTAGCGGGGGGATCAGATACGCAGTATTTT. This translates into CSGLAGGSDTQYF.